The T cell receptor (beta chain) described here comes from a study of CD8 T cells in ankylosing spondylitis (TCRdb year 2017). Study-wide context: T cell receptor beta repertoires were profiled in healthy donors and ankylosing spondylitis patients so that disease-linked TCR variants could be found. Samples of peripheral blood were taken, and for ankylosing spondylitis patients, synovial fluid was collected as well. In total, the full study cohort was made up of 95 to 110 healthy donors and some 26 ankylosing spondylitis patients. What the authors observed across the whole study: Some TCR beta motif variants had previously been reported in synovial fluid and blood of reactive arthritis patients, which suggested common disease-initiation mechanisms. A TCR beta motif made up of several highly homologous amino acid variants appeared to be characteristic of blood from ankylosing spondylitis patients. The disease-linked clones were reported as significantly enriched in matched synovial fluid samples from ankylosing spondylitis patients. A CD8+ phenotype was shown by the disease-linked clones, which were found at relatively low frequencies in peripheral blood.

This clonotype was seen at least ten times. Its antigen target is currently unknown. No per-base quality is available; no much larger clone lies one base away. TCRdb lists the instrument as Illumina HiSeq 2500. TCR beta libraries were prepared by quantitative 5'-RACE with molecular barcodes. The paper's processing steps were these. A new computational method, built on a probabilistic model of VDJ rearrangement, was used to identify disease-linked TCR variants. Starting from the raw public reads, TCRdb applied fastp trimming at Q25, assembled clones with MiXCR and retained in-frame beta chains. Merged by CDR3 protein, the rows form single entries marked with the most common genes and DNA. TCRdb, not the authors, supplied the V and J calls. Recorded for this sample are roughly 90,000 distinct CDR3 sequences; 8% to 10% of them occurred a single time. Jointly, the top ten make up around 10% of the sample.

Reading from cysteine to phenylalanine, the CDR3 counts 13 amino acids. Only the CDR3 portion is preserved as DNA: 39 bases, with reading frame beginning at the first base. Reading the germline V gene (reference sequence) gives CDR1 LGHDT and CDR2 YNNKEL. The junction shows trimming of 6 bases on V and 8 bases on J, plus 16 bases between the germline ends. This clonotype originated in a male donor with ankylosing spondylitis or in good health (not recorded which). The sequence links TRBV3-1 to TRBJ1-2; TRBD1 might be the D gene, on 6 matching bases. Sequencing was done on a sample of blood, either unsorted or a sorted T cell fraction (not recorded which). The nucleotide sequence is TGTGCCAGCAGTCTTCAGGGGTTTGACGGCTACACCTTC. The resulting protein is CASSLQGFDGYTF.